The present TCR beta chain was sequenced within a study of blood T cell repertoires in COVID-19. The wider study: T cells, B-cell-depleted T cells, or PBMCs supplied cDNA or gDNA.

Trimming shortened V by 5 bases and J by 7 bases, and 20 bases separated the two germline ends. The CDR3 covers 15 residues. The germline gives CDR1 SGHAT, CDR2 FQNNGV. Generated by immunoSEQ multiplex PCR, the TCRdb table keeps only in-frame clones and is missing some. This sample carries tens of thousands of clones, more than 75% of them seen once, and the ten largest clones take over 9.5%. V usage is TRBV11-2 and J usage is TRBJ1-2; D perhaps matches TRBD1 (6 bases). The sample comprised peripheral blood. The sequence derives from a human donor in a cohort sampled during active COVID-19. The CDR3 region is CASSVSAGEFSGYTF. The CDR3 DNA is TGTGCCAGCAGCGTCTCGGCAGGGGAGTTTAGTGGCTACACCTTC.